This is a list of T cell receptor beta chains from one sample in a study of blood T cell repertoires in COVID-19. Assay used: immunoSEQ multiplex PCR; TCRdb lists only in-frame clones, some missing. The sample yields fewer than 300,000 clones, over 75% seen once. Source material: peripheral blood. The receptors were sampled from a man aged 45-65 years with active or convalescent COVID-19. Both conserved end residues are part of each CDR3. D genes are given only for firm matches. Only part of the rows carry a size: once, few, many, or a class if the clone is expanded.

D	length	size	V	J	CDR3	DNA
-	15	-	TRBV5-4	TRBJ2-2	CASSLKPGSTGELFF	TGTGCCAGCAGCTTGAAGCCAGGTTCCACCGGGGAGCTGTTTTTT
TRBD1	17	-	TRBV19	TRBJ1-2	CASSIPPRTGFVYGYTF	TGTGCCAGTAGTATTCCACCCCGGACAGGCTTTGTCTATGGCTACACCTTC
TRBD1	14	few	TRBV28	TRBJ1-6	CASSSGQGDMPLHF	TGTGCCAGCAGTTCCGGACAGGGGGATATGCCCCTCCACTTT
-	15	-	TRBV7-9	TRBJ2-5	CASSLVMGQGETQYF	TGTGCCAGCAGCTTAGTGATGGGGCAGGGGGAGACCCAGTACTTC
-	12	once	TRBV12-3/TRBV12-4	TRBJ1-2	CASSLSTDGYTF	TGTGCCAGCAGTTTAAGCACGGATGGCTACACCTTC
TRBD2	13	once	TRBV18	TRBJ2-7	CASSLAGEYEQYF	TGTGCCAGCTCTTTAGCGGGAGAGTACGAGCAGTACTTC
-	17	-	TRBV4-1	TRBJ1-5	CASSQDGTKYSNQPQHF	TGCGCCAGCAGCCAAGATGGGACAAAATATAGCAATCAGCCCCAGCATTTT
-	13	few	TRBV7-6	TRBJ1-1	CASSYRPEAEAFF	TGTGCCAGCAGCTACCGACCGGAGGCTGAAGCTTTCTTT
-	13	-	TRBV29-1	TRBJ1-5	CSVVPGVGQPQHF	TGCAGCGTTGTTCCCGGGGTAGGTCAGCCCCAGCATTTT
TRBD2	17	once	TRBV9	TRBJ2-4	CASSAQGLTSGSGIQYF	TGTGCCAGCAGCGCCCAGGGACTGACTAGCGGGAGTGGCATTCAGTACTTC
TRBD1	13	-	TRBV7-9	TRBJ2-7	CASSLAGQYEQYF	TGTGCCAGCAGCTTAGCGGGACAGTACGAGCAGTACTTC
TRBD1	15	-	TRBV6-5	TRBJ1-1	CASILGGRGPSEAFF	TGTGCCAGCATCCTCGGAGGCAGGGGGCCCTCTGAAGCTTTCTTT
-	15	-	TRBV7-9	TRBJ2-5	CASSTGRGSVETQYF	TGTGCCAGCAGCACCGGGCGGGGTAGCGTAGAGACCCAGTACTTC
-	14	-	TRBV4-2	TRBJ2-1	CASSPKGGSHEQFF	TGTGCCAGCAGCCCCAAAGGCGGCAGTCATGAGCAGTTCTTC
TRBD1	14	-	TRBV7-9	TRBJ2-5	CASSSTGLQETQYF	TGTGCCAGCAGCTCGACAGGGCTTCAAGAGACCCAGTACTTC
TRBD1	15	few	TRBV5-1	TRBJ2-4	CASSPPTGLGDIQYF	TGCGCCAGCAGCCCACCGACAGGGCTGGGGGACATTCAGTACTTC
TRBD1	14	few	TRBV7-9	TRBJ1-4	CASSRSTGNEKLFF	TGTGCCAGCAGCCGCTCGACAGGGAATGAAAAACTGTTTTTT
-	17	once	TRBV28	TRBJ1-3	CASSPWGDSDSGKTIYF	TGTGCCAGCAGCCCCTGGGGGGACTCGGACTCTGGAAAGACCATATATTTT
TRBD1	16	-	TRBV3-1/TRBV3-2	TRBJ1-6	CASSHPGQGNNSPLHF	TGTGCCAGCAGCCATCCGGGACAGGGGAATAATTCACCCCTCCACTTT
-	14	-	TRBV18	TRBJ2-7	CASSPGRGSYEQYF	TGTGCCAGCTCACCGGGTAGGGGCTCCTACGAGCAGTACTTC
TRBD1	14	-	TRBV5-1	TRBJ2-7	CASSLRSDRGEQYF	TGCGCCAGCAGCTTGCGGTCGGACAGGGGCGAGCAGTACTTC
-	13	-	TRBV27	TRBJ1-2	CASRAGGLGGYTF	TGTGCCAGCAGGGCGGGGGGGCTAGGTGGCTACACCTTC
-	15	-	TRBV4-1	TRBJ2-1	CASSQLEASYNEQFF	TGCGCCAGCAGCCAACTGGAGGCGTCCTACAATGAGCAGTTCTTC
TRBD1	16	-	TRBV2	TRBJ2-7	CASSVKGTGSGNEQYF	TGTGCCAGCAGTGTTAAGGGGACAGGGTCAGGGAACGAGCAGTACTTC
-	12	medium-sized	TRBV7-9	TRBJ2-5	CASSSEGETQYF	TGTGCCAGCAGCTCAGAGGGAGAGACCCAGTACTTC
-	13	-	TRBV2	TRBJ1-3	CASTGVIGNTIYF	TGTGCCAGCACGGGTGTAATCGGAAACACCATATATTTT
TRBD1	15	-	TRBV4-3	TRBJ2-5	CASSQEVRGPETQYF	TGCGCCAGCAGCCAAGAAGTCAGGGGGCCGGAGACCCAGTACTTC